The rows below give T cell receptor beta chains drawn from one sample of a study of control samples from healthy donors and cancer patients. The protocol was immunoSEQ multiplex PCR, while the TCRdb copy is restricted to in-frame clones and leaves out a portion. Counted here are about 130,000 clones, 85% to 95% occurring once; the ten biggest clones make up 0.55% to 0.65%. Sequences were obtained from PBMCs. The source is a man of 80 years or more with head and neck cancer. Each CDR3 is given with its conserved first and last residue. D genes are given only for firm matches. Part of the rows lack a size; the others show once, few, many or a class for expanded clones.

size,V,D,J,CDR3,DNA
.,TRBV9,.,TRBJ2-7,CASSGGPKGYEQYF,TGTGCCAGCAGCGGGGGACCAAAGGGCTACGAGCAGTACTTC
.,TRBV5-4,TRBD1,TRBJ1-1,CASRDRAEAFF,TGTGCCAGCCGTGACAGGGCTGAAGCTTTCTTT
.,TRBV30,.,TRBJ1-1,CAWGKLTSEAFF,TGTGCCTGGGGCAAACTTACTAGTGAAGCTTTCTTT
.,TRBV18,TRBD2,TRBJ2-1,CASSRTSGGLSSYNEQFF,TGTGCCAGCTCCCGGACTAGCGGGGGGCTGAGCTCCTACAATGAGCAGTTCTTC
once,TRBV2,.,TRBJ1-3,CASKDPSGNTIYF,TGTGCCAGCAAGGATCCCTCTGGAAACACCATATATTTT
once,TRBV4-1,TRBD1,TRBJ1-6,CASSPGDREIVALHF,TGCGCCAGCAGCCCAGGGGACAGGGAGATTGTGGCCCTCCACTTT
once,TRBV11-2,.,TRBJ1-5,CASSRGSNQPQHF,TGTGCCAGCAGCCGGGGCAGCAATCAGCCCCAGCATTTT
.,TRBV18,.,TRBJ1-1,CASSPREGTEAFF,TGTGCCAGCTCACCACGAGAGGGAACTGAAGCTTTCTTT
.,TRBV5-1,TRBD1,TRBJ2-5,CASSSRTGSETQYF,TGCGCCAGCAGCTCTAGGACAGGGTCCGAGACCCAGTACTTC
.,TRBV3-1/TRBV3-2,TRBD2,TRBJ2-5,CASSQSPSGSGETQYF,TGTGCCAGCAGCCAATCCCCCAGCGGGAGCGGAGAGACCCAGTACTTC
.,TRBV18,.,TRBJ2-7,CASSPSRQAGSYEQYF,TGTGCCAGCTCACCTAGTAGGCAGGCCGGCTCCTACGAGCAGTACTTC
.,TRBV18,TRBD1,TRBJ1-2,CASSPPGTGGAGGYTF,TGTGCCAGCTCACCACCCGGGACAGGGGGCGCCGGTGGCTACACCTTC
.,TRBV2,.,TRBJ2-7,CASSEAQGVGEQYF,TGTGCCAGCAGTGAAGCGCAGGGAGTAGGCGAGCAGTACTTC
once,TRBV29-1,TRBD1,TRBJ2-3,CSALTGQGADTQYF,TGCAGCGCCCTTACGGGACAGGGGGCCGATACGCAGTATTTT
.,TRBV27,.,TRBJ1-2,CASGAAGYGYTF,TGTGCCAGCGGCGCTGCAGGGTATGGCTACACCTTC
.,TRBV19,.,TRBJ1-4,CASRDGSYEKLFF,TGTGCCAGTCGGGACGGCTCGTATGAAAAACTGTTTTTT
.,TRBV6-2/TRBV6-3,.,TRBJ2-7,CASSYSLGSSYEQYF,TGTGCCAGCAGTTACTCCCTGGGGAGCTCCTACGAGCAGTACTTC
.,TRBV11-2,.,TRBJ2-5,CASSLGWVKGQRPQETQYF,TGTGCCAGCAGCTTAGGGTGGGTGAAGGGGCAACGACCCCAAGAGACCCAGTACTTC
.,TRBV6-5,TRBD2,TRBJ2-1,CASSYSMQGGYNEQFF,TGTGCCAGCAGTTACTCGATGCAGGGAGGGTACAATGAGCAGTTCTTC
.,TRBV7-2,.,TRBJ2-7,CASSLGGTQPYEQYF,TGTGCCAGCAGCTTAGGTGGGACCCAGCCCTACGAGCAGTACTTC
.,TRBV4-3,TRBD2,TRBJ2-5,CASSQDPPTSGQETQYF,TGCGCCAGCAGCCAAGATCCCCCAACTAGCGGGCAAGAGACCCAGTACTTC
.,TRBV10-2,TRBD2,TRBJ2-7,CASRRPPGLAENPYEQYF,TGCGCCAGCAGGAGACCACCGGGACTAGCGGAGAACCCCTACGAGCAGTACTTC
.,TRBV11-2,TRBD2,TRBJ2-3,CASSFGTSGGASTDTQYF,TGTGCCAGCAGCTTCGGGACTAGCGGGGGGGCCAGCACAGATACGCAGTATTTT
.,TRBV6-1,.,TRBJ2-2,CASSDPGHTTGELFF,TGTGCCAGCAGTGATCCGGGACACACCACCGGGGAGCTGTTTTTT
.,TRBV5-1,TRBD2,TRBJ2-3,CASRAGLAADTQYF,TGCGCCAGCAGAGCCGGACTAGCGGCCGATACGCAGTATTTT
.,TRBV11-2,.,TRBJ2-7,CASSYFRVAYEQYF,TGTGCCAGCAGCTATTTCAGGGTCGCCTACGAGCAGTACTTC
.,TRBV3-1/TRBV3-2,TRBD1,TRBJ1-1,CASSRRQGEAFF,TGTGCCAGCAGCCGCCGACAGGGTGAAGCTTTCTTT
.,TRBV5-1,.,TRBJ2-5,CASSRRTVDKETQYF,TGCGCCAGCAGCCGAAGGACAGTAGACAAAGAGACCCAGTACTTC
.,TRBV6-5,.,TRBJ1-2,CASRLGQLYGYTF,TGTGCCAGCAGATTGGGACAACTCTATGGCTACACCTTC
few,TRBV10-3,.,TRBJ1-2,CAIWGGWDKTSANGYTF,TGTGCCATCTGGGGAGGCTGGGATAAAACGTCGGCGAATGGCTACACCTTC
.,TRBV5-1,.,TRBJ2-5,CASSSDSLVEEYF,TGCGCCAGCAGTTCCGACTCGCTCGTCGAAGAATACTTC
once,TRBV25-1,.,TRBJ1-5,CASSDWGSNQPQHF,TGTGCCAGCAGTGACTGGGGCAGTAATCAGCCCCAGCATTTT
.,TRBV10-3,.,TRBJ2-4,CAISDREGGENIQYF,TGTGCCATCAGTGATAGAGAGGGCGGAGAAAACATTCAGTACTTC
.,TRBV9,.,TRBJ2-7,CASSLGTLGYEQYF,TGTGCCAGCAGCCTCGGGACCCTAGGGTACGAGCAGTACTTC
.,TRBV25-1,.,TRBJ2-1,CASSDLQFYKVSYNEQFF,TGTGCCAGCAGTGATCTACAGTTCTATAAGGTGTCTTACAATGAGCAGTTCTTC
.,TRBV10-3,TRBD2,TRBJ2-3,CALRGGVTDTQYF,TGTGCCTTACGGGGGGGTGTGACAGATACGCAGTATTTT
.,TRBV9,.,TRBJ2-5,CASSPGGQTKRTQYF,TGTGCCAGCAGCCCTGGGGGACAAACAAAGAGAACCCAGTACTTC
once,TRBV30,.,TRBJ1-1,CAWSGLWGGYPAFF,TGTGCCTGGAGCGGCCTTTGGGGTGGATATCCAGCTTTCTTT
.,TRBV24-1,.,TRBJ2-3,CATSGGGTQYF,TGTGCCACCAGTGGAGGGGGGACGCAGTATTTT
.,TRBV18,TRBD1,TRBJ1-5,CASSPRGEGQGSGPQHF,TGTGCCAGCTCACCACGCGGTGAGGGACAGGGATCGGGACCCCAGCATTTT